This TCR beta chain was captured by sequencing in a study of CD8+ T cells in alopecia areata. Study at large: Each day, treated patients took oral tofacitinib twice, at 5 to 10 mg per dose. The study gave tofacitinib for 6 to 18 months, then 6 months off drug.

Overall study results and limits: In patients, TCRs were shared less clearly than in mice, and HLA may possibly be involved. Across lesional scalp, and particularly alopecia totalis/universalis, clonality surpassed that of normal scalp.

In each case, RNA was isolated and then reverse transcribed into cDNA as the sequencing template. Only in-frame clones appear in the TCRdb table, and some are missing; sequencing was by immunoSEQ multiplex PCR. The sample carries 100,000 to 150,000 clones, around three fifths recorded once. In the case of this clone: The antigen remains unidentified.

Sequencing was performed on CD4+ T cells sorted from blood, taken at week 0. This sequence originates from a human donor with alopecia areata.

This CDR3 is CASSYSTGGGKFF. As DNA, the CDR3 is TGTGCCAGCAGTTACTCCACCGGCGGGGGAAAGTTCTTC. This chain links TRBV6-5 with TRBJ2-1; TRBD2 aligns across 7 bases. The CDR3 totals 13 residues. J was trimmed by 14 bases and V by 0 bases; bases with no gene match: 7. Germline CDR1 reads MNHEY; CDR2 reads SVGAGI.